One sample yielded the 21 T cell receptor beta chains listed below, sequenced in a study of blood T cell repertoires in COVID-19. Some clones are missing from TCRdb's copy, which holds only in-frame ones; the method was immunoSEQ multiplex PCR. The table has roughly 280,000 clones, roughly 86% seen once. Specimen: peripheral blood. The source of these receptors is a man between 35 and 55 years old with active or convalescent COVID-19.

J is TRBJ2-3 and V is TRBV11-2, with 10 bases aligning to TRBD2. With V trimmed by 4 bases and J by 1 base, 5 bases remained unmatched. Germline CDR1 is SGHAT and CDR2 is FQNNGV. CDR3 length: 16 amino acids. The CDR3 is CASSSNSGGRTDTQYF. The CDR3 DNA is TGTGCCAGCAGCTCCAATAGCGGGGGGCGCACAGATACGCAGTATTTT.

In this sample, this clone turned up a few times. Mismatch with germline at one junction end may stem from a read error. The V gene is TRBV7-6, the J gene TRBJ2-5; the D is unclear. Germline V gene lookup returns CDR1 SGHVS and CDR2 FNYEAQ. The CDR3 contains 12 residues. In nucleotides, the CDR3 is TGTGCCAGCAGCTTAGCAGGAGACCCCCGGGACTTC. Encoded protein: CASSLAGDPRDF.

The V call is TRBV12-3 or TRBV12-4, the J call TRBJ1-3; a possible D gene is TRBD1 (6 bases). This CDR3 region has 11 residues. CDR3 sequence reads: CAQGSGNTIYF. CDR3 bases: TGTGCACAGGGCTCTGGAAACACCATATATTTT.

The genes are TRBV11-2 and TRBJ2-3; D uncertain. The CDR3 covers 13 residues. Germline CDR1 SGHAT, CDR2 FQNNGV. Trimming took off 6 bases at V and 6 bases at J, with 13 bases between the two ends. The CDR3 sequence is CASRLRLLDTQYF. The DNA of the CDR3 is TGTGCCAGCAGGCTACGACTGTTGGATACGCAGTATTTT.

This chain connects TRBV19 to TRBJ2-3, with 12 bases identical to TRBD2. Trimming at V came to 5 bases and at J to 2 bases, leaving 8 bases not matched to a gene. The CDR3 consists of 17 residues. Germline V gives CDR1 LNHDA, CDR2 SQIVND (reference sequence). The CDR3 DNA reads TGTGCCAGTAGTGCAACTAGCGGGGGGACCCACACAGATACGCAGTATTTT. This gives the protein CASSATSGGTHTDTQYF.

The rearrangement uses TRBV29-1 and TRBJ1-6, with TRBD1 identical over 9 bases. V trimming: 7 bases; J trimming: 7 bases; junction bases outside the gene matches: 8. This CDR3 region has 14 residues. Germline CDR1 and CDR2: SQVTM and ANQGSEA. The CDR3 is CSAQGQGLNSPLHF. The DNA for the CDR3 is TGCAGCGCCCAAGGACAGGGGCTGAATTCACCCCTCCACTTT.

The rearrangement links TRBV6-5 to TRBJ2-7; 8 positions match TRBD2. CDR1 is MNHEY and CDR2 is SVGAGI in the germline V gene. After removal of 2 bases from V and 4 bases from J, the junction contained 7 bases not matched to a gene. CDR3 size: 15 residues. CDR3 loop: CASSYDPGGAYEQYF. The CDR3, as DNA: TGTGCCAGCAGTTACGATCCCGGGGGGGCTTACGAGCAGTACTTC.

The chain recombines TRBV5-4 with TRBJ2-3, with 9 bases identical to TRBD1. Germline CDR1 is SGHNT and CDR2 is YYREEE (reference sequence). The CDR3 totals 16 residues. J gave up 5 bases and V 2 bases, and 9 bases lay outside the gene matches. CDR3 coding DNA: TGTGCCAGCAGCTTTAGACCGGGACAGGGTAAAGATACGCAGTATTTT. Its translation: CASSFRPGQGKDTQYF.

This sequence joins TRBV5-6 and TRBJ2-5; TRBD2 matches at 8 bases. The trim removed 4 bases at V and 7 bases at J, leaving 6 bases unmatched. Germline assignment: CDR1 SGHDT and CDR2 YYEEEE. There are 13 residues in the CDR3. The CDR3 sequence is CASSPRGVGTQYF. The CDR3 region has the DNA TGTGCCAGCAGCCCGCGGGGGGTGGGGACCCAGTACTTC.

The J gene is TRBJ2-5, the V gene TRBV21-1; TRBD1 is the table's D call and was not checked against the DNA. TRBV21-1 represents a pseudogene. CDR3 length: 18 amino acids. The CDR3 sequence: CASSKGALTGEGKETQYF. Written as DNA, the CDR3 is TGTGCCAGCAGCAAAGGCGCGTTGACAGGCGAGGGGAAAGAGACCCAGTACTTC.

The V gene is TRBV28, the J gene TRBJ2-7; 8 positions agree with TRBD1. Per the germline V gene, CDR1 is MDHEN and CDR2 is SYDVKM. V was clipped by 5 bases and J by 7 bases; unmatched bases: 16. This CDR3 is built from 16 residues. For the CDR3, the DNA is TGTGCCAGCAGTATCCCAACCGGACAGGGACCTCGGGAGCAGTACTTC. Translating it yields CASSIPTGQGPREQYF.

The J gene is TRBJ1-5, the V gene TRBV24-1; maybe TRBD1 (6 bases). The V and J ends lost 6 bases and 3 bases respectively, with 11 bases between them. This CDR3 spans 14 amino acids. CDR1 is KGHDR, CDR2 SFDVKD, per germline. CDR3 sequence (DNA): TGTGCCACCAGTCCGGGGGGCTACAATCAGCCCCAGCATTTT. Amino acid sequence: CATSPGGYNQPQHF.

CDR3 sequence reads: CASRKTGVNTEAFF. The CDR3 coding sequence is TGTGCCAGCAGAAAGACAGGGGTGAACACTGAAGCTTTCTTT. The V call is TRBV6-5, the J call TRBJ1-1; TRBD1 agrees at 8 bases. V gave up 6 bases and J gave up 0 bases; unmatched junction bases: 3. The CDR3 covers 14 residues. Germline-derived CDR1 and CDR2 are MNHEY and SVGAGI.

CDR3 DNA sequence: TGTGCCAGCGGACTAGCGGGGGGGAACCAAGAGACCCAGTACTTC. Translating gives CASGLAGGNQETQYF. The chain has TRBV2 and TRBJ2-5; TRBD2 matches at 15 bases. V lost 8 bases, J lost 0 bases, and 1 base stayed unmatched. The germline gives CDR1 SNHLY, CDR2 FYNNEI. This CDR3 contains 15 residues.

The chain carries TRBV2 and TRBJ1-6; TRBD1 matches at 10 bases. Germline loops: CDR1 SNHLY, CDR2 FYNNEI. The CDR3 has 15 amino acids. Trimming at V came to 6 bases and at J to 9 bases, leaving 8 bases not matched to a gene. CDR3 loop: CASSPGQGIGSPLHF. The CDR3 region has the DNA TGTGCCAGCAGCCCGGGACAGGGGATAGGTTCACCCCTCCACTTT.

The chain couples TRBV4-1 to TRBJ1-5; D uncertain. Per the germline V gene, CDR1 is MGHRA and CDR2 is YSYEKL. The ends were cut back, 4 bases at V and 0 bases at J, with 22 bases in the middle. This CDR3 region has 19 residues. The CDR3 nucleotides read TGCGCCAGCAGCCGGATCTTGGGAGATTCCCATTCTAGCAATCAGCCCCAGCATTTT. Encoded protein: CASSRILGDSHSSNQPQHF.

The chain uses TRBV21-1 and TRBJ1-5. TRBV21-1 is a recognized pseudogene. The length of the CDR3 is 14 residues. CDR3: CASSAEFSNQPQHF. DNA of the CDR3: TGTGCCAGCAGCGCGGAATTTAGCAATCAGCCCCAGCATTTT.

The chain has TRBV5-4 and TRBJ2-1, with a possible D match to TRBD2 (5 bases). Trimming pared 4 bases from V and 5 bases from J, leaving 13 bases between. From germline, CDR1 is SGHNT and CDR2 YYREEE (reference sequence). This CDR3 is built from 14 residues. CDR3 region: CASSQLGADNEQFF. The CDR3 bases are TGTGCCAGCAGCCAACTGGGAGCGGACAATGAGCAGTTCTTC.

The chain links TRBV3-1 (or the pseudogene TRBV3-2) to TRBJ2-3, with D perhaps TRBD2 (6 bases). V lost 4 bases, J lost 7 bases, and 15 bases lay in between. CDR1 LGHDT and CDR2 YNNKEL come from the germline V gene (reference sequence). The CDR3 is 14 amino acids. This chain's CDR3 is CASSPSAGSHTQYF. The CDR3 nucleotides are TGTGCCAGCAGCCCATCAGCCGGGAGCCATACGCAGTATTTT.

The DNA of the CDR3 is TGTGCCAGCAGCCTCGGACTAGGGTATCTCTCCTACAATGAGCAGTTCTTC. Translation gives CASSLGLGYLSYNEQFF. V and J are TRBV7-9 and TRBJ2-1; 7 nucleotides match TRBD2. This CDR3 region has 17 residues. Looked up from germline, CDR1 is SEHNR and CDR2 is FQNEAQ (reference sequence). Trimming cost V 5 bases and J 0 bases; bases outside gene matches: 10.

This sequence joins TRBV2 and TRBJ2-2; D unresolved. This CDR3 contains 13 residues. Germline values: CDR1 SNHLY, CDR2 FYNNEI. V was clipped by 8 bases and J by 6 bases, with 13 bases between them. The CDR3 nucleotides read TGTGCCAGCCATCTTCTGGGCCCCGGGGAGCTGTTTTTT. Translation: CASHLLGPGELFF.